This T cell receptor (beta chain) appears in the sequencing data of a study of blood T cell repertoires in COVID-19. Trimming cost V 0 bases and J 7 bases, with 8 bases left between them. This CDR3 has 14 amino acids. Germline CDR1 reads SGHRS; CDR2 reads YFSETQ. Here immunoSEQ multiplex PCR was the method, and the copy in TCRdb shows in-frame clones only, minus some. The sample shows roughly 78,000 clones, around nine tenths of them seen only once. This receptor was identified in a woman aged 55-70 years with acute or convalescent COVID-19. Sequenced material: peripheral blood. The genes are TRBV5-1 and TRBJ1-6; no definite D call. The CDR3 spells CASSLGQKNSPLHF. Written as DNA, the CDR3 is TGCGCCAGCAGCTTGGGTCAGAAAAATTCACCCCTCCACTTT.